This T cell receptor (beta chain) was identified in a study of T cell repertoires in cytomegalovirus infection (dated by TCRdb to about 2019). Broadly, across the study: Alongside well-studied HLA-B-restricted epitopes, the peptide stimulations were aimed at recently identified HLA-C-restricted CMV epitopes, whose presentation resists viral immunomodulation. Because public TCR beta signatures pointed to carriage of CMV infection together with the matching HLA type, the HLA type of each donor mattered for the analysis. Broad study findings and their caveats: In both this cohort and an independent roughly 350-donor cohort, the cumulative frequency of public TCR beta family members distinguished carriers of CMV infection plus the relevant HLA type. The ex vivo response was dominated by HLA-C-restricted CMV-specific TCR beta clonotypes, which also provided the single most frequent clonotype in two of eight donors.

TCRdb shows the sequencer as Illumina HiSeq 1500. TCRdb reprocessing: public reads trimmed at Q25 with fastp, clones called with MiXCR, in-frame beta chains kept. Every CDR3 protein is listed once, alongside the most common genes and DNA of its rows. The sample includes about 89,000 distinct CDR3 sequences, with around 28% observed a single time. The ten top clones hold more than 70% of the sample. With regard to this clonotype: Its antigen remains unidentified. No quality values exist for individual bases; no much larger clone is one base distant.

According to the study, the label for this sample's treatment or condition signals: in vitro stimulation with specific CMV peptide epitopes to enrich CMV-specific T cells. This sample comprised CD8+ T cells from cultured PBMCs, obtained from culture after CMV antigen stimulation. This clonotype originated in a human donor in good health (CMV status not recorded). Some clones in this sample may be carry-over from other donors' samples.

The CDR3: CASSWARGPYVNTEAFF. The nucleotide sequence reads TGTGCCAGCAGTTGGGCCCGGGGCCCTTATGTGAACACTGAAGCTTTCTTT. The chain is assembled from TRBV27 and TRBJ1-1, with TRBD1 as a weak D call on 5 bases. V is pared back by 4 bases and J by 0 bases, with 18 bases lying between the germline termini. Measured from the cysteine to the phenylalanine, the CDR3 is 17 residues long. Just CDR3 DNA is preserved here, 51 bases in frame from base 1. CDR1 and CDR2, looked up from the germline V gene (reference sequence), are MNHEY and SMNVEV.